The 10 T cell receptor beta chains below all came from one sample that was sequenced in a study of blood T cell repertoires in COVID-19. Clones were read by immunoSEQ multiplex PCR, and TCRdb kept only the in-frame ones, dropping some. The table has about 110,000 clones, 80% to 90% seen once; the top ten hold approximately 15%. The source material was peripheral blood. The receptors stem from a woman aged 60-75 years with acute or convalescent COVID-19.

About this clone: Its ends do not fully match the called genes, so a read error is possible. The chain is built from TRBV6-5 and TRBJ1-6; D may be TRBD1 (6 bases). CDR3 length: 13 residues. CDR1 is MNHEY, CDR2 SVGAGI, per germline. In DNA form, the CDR3 reads TGTGCCAGCAGCCCCGAGGTTCACAGGGCCCATTACTTT. Protein: CASSPEVHRAHYF.

The sample holds a few counts of this clone. V usage is TRBV6-2 or TRBV6-3 and J usage is TRBJ1-1; D call uncertain. The CDR3 spans 13 residues. CDR1 and CDR2 (germline): MNHEY, SVGEGT. Trimming left V 2 bases short and J 3 bases short, with 7 bases between. The CDR3 DNA reads TGTGCCAGCAGTTACGGAGTGGACACTGAAGCTTTCTTT. The encoded protein is CASSYGVDTEAFF.

The CDR3 loop reads CASSPTPRQGFSGNTIYF. The DNA of the CDR3 is TGCGCCAGCAGCCCAACCCCTAGACAGGGCTTCTCTGGAAACACCATATATTTT. The J gene is TRBJ1-3, the V gene TRBV4-1, with 7 bases fitting TRBD1. This CDR3 is built from 18 residues. The germline CDR1 and CDR2 sequences are MGHRA and YSYEKL. J lost 0 bases, V lost 4 bases, and 12 bases had no gene match.

The V call is TRBV5-1, the J call TRBJ1-2, with 10 bases lining up with TRBD1. From germline, CDR1 is SGHRS and CDR2 YFSETQ. V was clipped by 0 bases and J by 8 bases; unmatched bases: 7. The CDR3 has 15 amino acids. For the CDR3, the DNA is TGCGCCAGCAGCTTGGTCCGGGACAGGGGTGGCGGCTACACCTTC. Translated, it gives CASSLVRDRGGGYTF.

This sequence joins TRBV5-5 and TRBJ1-1; D is uncertain. CDR1 SGHKS and CDR2 YYEKEE come from the germline V gene (reference sequence). The germline V and J ends were trimmed by 4 bases and 3 bases, with 10 bases remaining between them. This CDR3 region has 13 residues. The CDR3, as DNA: TGTGCCAGCAGCGGCGCGGGGTACACTGAAGCTTTCTTT. It yields the protein CASSGAGYTEAFF.

The J gene is TRBJ1-5, the V gene TRBV2; D unclear. The V gene's germline CDR1 is SNHLY and CDR2 FYNNEI. V lost 6 bases to trimming and J lost 5 bases, with 14 bases between them. The CDR3 runs to 14 residues. The CDR3 DNA sequence: TGTGCCAGCAGCCCCGACACGTCATATCAGCCCCAGCATTTT. This encodes CASSPDTSYQPQHF.

The chain combines TRBV18 with TRBJ2-3; D call uncertain. Trimming removed 3 bases at V and 2 bases at J, with 12 bases between. Germline lookup yields CDR1 KGHSH and CDR2 LQKENI. CDR3 size: 15 residues. The CDR3 DNA is TGTGCCAGCTCACCCACGGCAGGCATCACAGATACGCAGTATTTT. Its translation is CASSPTAGITDTQYF.

The chain couples TRBV9 to TRBJ2-5, with 8 bases matching TRBD2. The germline gives CDR1 SGDLS, CDR2 YYNGEE. V lost 0 bases to trimming and J lost 2 bases; unmatched junction nucleotides: 9. This CDR3 contains 17 residues. The CDR3 sequence: CASSVGSSGGLQETQYF. The CDR3 DNA reads as TGTGCCAGCAGCGTAGGGTCGAGCGGGGGCCTTCAAGAGACCCAGTACTTC.

This rearrangement joins TRBV7-2 to TRBJ1-3; D perhaps matches TRBD1 (5 bases). This CDR3 is 15 amino acids long. Between the trimmed V and J ends, which lost 5 bases and 0 bases, there was a span of 11 bases. Germline V gives CDR1 SGHTA, CDR2 FQGNSA. DNA for the CDR3: TGTGCCAGCAGCCCTCAGGGTTACTCTGGAAACACCATATATTTT. Amino acids: CASSPQGYSGNTIYF.

The rearrangement links TRBV15 to TRBJ2-3; 7 bases map to TRBD1. The CDR3 covers 15 residues. The V gene's germline CDR1 is LNHNV and CDR2 YYDKDF (reference sequence). Germline trimming cut 2 bases from V and 2 bases from J; bases unmatched to any gene: 4. In DNA form, the CDR3 reads TGTGCCACCAGCAGATCGACAGGGCCCACAGATACGCAGTATTTT. Protein product: CATSRSTGPTDTQYF. The complete variable domain, with remaining parts taken from reference TRBV15 and TRBJ2-3, reads DAMVIQNPRYQVTQFGKPVTLSCSQTLNHNVMYWYQQKSSQAPKLLFHYYDKDFNNEADTPDNFQSRRPNTSFCFLDIRSPGLGDTAMYLCATSRSTGPTDTQYFGPGTRLTVL.